The count of the clone carrying this TCR beta chain is one. Its antigen is unidentified. This specimen belongs to a study of CD4 T cells in relation to SARS-CoV-2 and coronaviruses. Background on the study: ViraFEST: approximately 10-day antigen culture of PBMCs, then TCR beta CDR3 sequencing. The negative reference was HIV-1 Nef peptide pool or peptide-free culture.

Unexposed donor CD4+ T cells date from about 2011-2018, before the COVID-19 pandemic. Isolation of CD4+ T cells took place after roughly nine days in culture. Sequencing used immunoSEQ multiplex PCR; TCRdb keeps in-frame clones, though not all of them. The data hold about 21,000 clones, with roughly 81% observed a single time. CDR3 length: 19 amino acids. Germline-derived CDR1 and CDR2 are MDHEN and SYDVKM. Losses at the gene ends were 3 bases for V and 2 bases for J; bases not matched to a gene: 14. Material for sequencing was CD4+ T cells from PBMCs, cultured in vitro. The chain uses TRBV28 and TRBJ1-5; 9 bases match TRBD1. The sequence was obtained from a human donor in good health. The DNA for the CDR3 is TGTGCCAGCAGTTTGGGGACAGGGAGTGGGGATTTGGGCAATCAGCCCCAGCATTTT. Amino acids: CASSLGTGSGDLGNQPQHF.